The sequence of this T cell receptor (beta chain) was determined in a study of OX40 agonist ivuxolimab in advanced cancers. Study summary: Every 2 weeks, patients received ivuxolimab intravenously, dosed at 0.01 to 10 mg/kg. Findings of the study overall: Some nonresponders likewise displayed low normalized T-cell clonal expansion.

As regards this clone: Its antigen remains unidentified.

TCRdb's copy holds only in-frame clones and misses some; the assay was immunoSEQ multiplex PCR. The profile shows 9,500 to 15,000 clones, about four fifths of them singletons. The TCR was taken from an adult with an advanced solid tumor such as melanoma, head and neck, liver or kidney cancer. Sequenced here: CD4+ or CD8+ T cells sorted from blood, sampled in a trial of the OX40 agonist ivuxolimab.

The CDR3 DNA follows: TGCGCCAGCAGCCAAGTGGGAGGTAACTACAATGAGCAGTTCTTC. Residues: CASSQVGGNYNEQFF. V usage is TRBV4-1 and J usage is TRBJ2-1; TRBD2 might be the D (6 bases). Germline assignment: CDR1 MGHRA and CDR2 YSYEKL. Deletions cut 1 base from V and 3 bases from J, with 10 bases between. The CDR3 has 15 amino acids.